This T cell receptor beta chain was sequenced during a study of blood T cell repertoires in COVID-19. Study-level information: Samples of COVID-19 (acute and convalescent) were obtained from the United States, Italy and Spain. The analysed material was cDNA or gDNA that came from T cells, B-cell-depleted T cells, or PBMCs.

Source study methods: It was from reference gene primer amplification that nucleated cell counts were estimated. TCRdb's table, derived via immunoSEQ multiplex PCR, lists solely in-frame clones and lacks some. V and J calls and clone size are as listed in that table; D and trimming were resolved from the DNA. Of 85,000 to 100,000 clones in the sample, roughly four fifths were seen once. The CDR3 runs 19 residues. Germline V gene sequence: CDR1 MGHRA, CDR2 YSYEKL. V was pared by 0 bases and J by 3 bases, with 13 bases of the junction left unmatched. The material sequenced was peripheral blood. The sequence derives from a human donor in a cohort sampled during active COVID-19. V gene TRBV4-1 combines with J gene TRBJ1-1; 10 bases align to TRBD1. This chain's CDR3 is CASSQDSLWTGGTYTEAFF. The CDR3 DNA reads as TGCGCCAGCAGCCAAGATTCTTTGTGGACAGGGGGTACATACACTGAAGCTTTCTTT.